Listed below are T cell receptor beta chains from one sample, sequenced in a study of beta chain features in type 1 diabetes. Clones were read by immunoSEQ multiplex PCR, and TCRdb kept only the in-frame ones, dropping some. The data show approximately 70,000 clones, almost 50% seen once. Sequenced input: central memory CD4+ T cells from blood. These receptor sequences come from a man between 25 and 39 years old with type 1 diabetes. CDR3s include the opening cysteine and the closing phenylalanine or tryptophan. The D gene is left open where the match is weak. Part of the rows lack a size; the others show once, few, many or a class for expanded clones.

CDR3 length: 16; D gene: .; J gene: TRBJ2-5; clone size: .; V gene: TRBV7-2; CDR3 DNA: TGTGCCAGCAGCTTAGGTGGGGGGGCTAACCAAGAGACCCAGTACTTC; CDR3 protein: CASSLGGGANQETQYF
CDR3 length: 14; D gene: .; J gene: TRBJ1-2; clone size: once; V gene: TRBV5-1; CDR3 DNA: TGCGCCAGCAGCTTAGACCCACAGAACTATGGCTACACCTTC; CDR3 protein: CASSLDPQNYGYTF
CDR3 length: 15; D gene: TRBD2; J gene: TRBJ2-7; clone size: .; V gene: TRBV6-5; CDR3 DNA: TGTGCCAGCAGCCCAAACGGGAGGGCCCGCTACGAGCAGTACTTC; CDR3 protein: CASSPNGRARYEQYF
CDR3 length: 14; D gene: .; J gene: TRBJ1-2; clone size: .; V gene: TRBV28; CDR3 DNA: TGTGCCAGCAGTTTATCGGTCGGTGTCTATGGCTACACCTTC; CDR3 protein: CASSLSVGVYGYTF
CDR3 length: 14; D gene: TRBD1; J gene: TRBJ2-2; clone size: .; V gene: TRBV18; CDR3 DNA: TGTGCCAGCTCACGGGGACAGCCTCCCGGGGAGCTGTTTTTT; CDR3 protein: CASSRGQPPGELFF
CDR3 length: 13; D gene: .; J gene: TRBJ2-1; clone size: few; V gene: TRBV5-1; CDR3 DNA: TGCGCCAGCAAGACTAGCTCCTACAATGAGCAGTTCTTC; CDR3 protein: CASKTSSYNEQFF
CDR3 length: 12; D gene: .; J gene: TRBJ1-2; clone size: .; V gene: TRBV5-8; CDR3 DNA: TGTGCCAGCAGGGGTCCAGGGGTTGGCTACACCTTC; CDR3 protein: CASRGPGVGYTF
CDR3 length: 16; D gene: .; J gene: TRBJ2-2; clone size: few; V gene: TRBV19; CDR3 DNA: TGTGCCAGTAGTCCCGTGGACTCGGCCAACACCGGGGAGCTGTTTTTT; CDR3 protein: CASSPVDSANTGELFF
CDR3 length: 13; D gene: .; J gene: TRBJ2-3; clone size: .; V gene: TRBV6-1; CDR3 DNA: TGTGCCAGCAGTTTCACTTACACAGATACGCAGTATTTT; CDR3 protein: CASSFTYTDTQYF
CDR3 length: 15; D gene: TRBD2; J gene: TRBJ2-3; clone size: .; V gene: TRBV9; CDR3 DNA: TGTGCCAGCAGCACCAGCGGGGTGAGGACAGATACGCAGTATTTT; CDR3 protein: CASSTSGVRTDTQYF
CDR3 length: 11; D gene: .; J gene: TRBJ2-1; clone size: .; V gene: TRBV11-2; CDR3 DNA: TGTGCCAGCAGCTTAATAATTGAGCAGTTCTTC; CDR3 protein: CASSLIIEQFF
CDR3 length: 15; D gene: TRBD2; J gene: TRBJ2-2; clone size: .; V gene: TRBV5-1; CDR3 DNA: TGCGCCAGCAAACCACTAGCGGGAAACACCGGGGAGCTGTTTTTT; CDR3 protein: CASKPLAGNTGELFF
CDR3 length: 13; D gene: .; J gene: TRBJ2-7; clone size: .; V gene: TRBV2; CDR3 DNA: TGTGCCAGCAGTGTTCTAGTGAGCTACGAGCAGTACTTC; CDR3 protein: CASSVLVSYEQYF
CDR3 length: 14; D gene: .; J gene: TRBJ1-1; clone size: .; V gene: TRBV7-9; CDR3 DNA: TGTGCCAGCAGCCCTCGGGGGGTTGGCACTGAAGCTTTCTTT; CDR3 protein: CASSPRGVGTEAFF
CDR3 length: 14; D gene: TRBD1; J gene: TRBJ1-6; clone size: .; V gene: TRBV19; CDR3 DNA: TGTGCCAGTAGTCCCCGGGACAGGGATTCACCCCTCCACTTT; CDR3 protein: CASSPRDRDSPLHF
CDR3 length: 14; D gene: .; J gene: TRBJ1-5; clone size: .; V gene: TRBV19; CDR3 DNA: TGTGCCAGTAGTATCGCGGCAGGCAATCAGCCCCAGCATTTT; CDR3 protein: CASSIAAGNQPQHF
CDR3 length: 14; D gene: TRBD1; J gene: TRBJ2-7; clone size: few; V gene: TRBV18; CDR3 DNA: TGTGCCAGCTCACCTGAACAGGGGCGGAACGAGCAGTACTTC; CDR3 protein: CASSPEQGRNEQYF
CDR3 length: 14; D gene: .; J gene: TRBJ1-5; clone size: few; V gene: TRBV18; CDR3 DNA: TGTGCCAGCTCCCCCACAGAGAGCAATCAGCCCCAGCATTTT; CDR3 protein: CASSPTESNQPQHF
CDR3 length: 13; D gene: .; J gene: TRBJ1-4; clone size: .; V gene: TRBV2; CDR3 DNA: TGTGCCAGCAGACAGGGTTTTAATGAAAAACTGTTTTTT; CDR3 protein: CASRQGFNEKLFF
CDR3 length: 14; D gene: .; J gene: TRBJ2-1; clone size: .; V gene: TRBV10-1; CDR3 DNA: TGCGCCAGCAGTGCGACAACCCAGGGCAATGAGCAGTTCTTC; CDR3 protein: CASSATTQGNEQFF
CDR3 length: 14; D gene: TRBD2; J gene: TRBJ2-7; clone size: .; V gene: TRBV7-2; CDR3 DNA: TGTGCCAGCAGAATAGCGGGAGCCTCCCACGAGCAGTACTTC; CDR3 protein: CASRIAGASHEQYF
CDR3 length: 16; D gene: .; J gene: TRBJ1-3; clone size: few; V gene: TRBV19; CDR3 DNA: TGTGCCAGTAGCTCGGGCAGGGCGCGCTCTGGAAGCACCATATATTTT; CDR3 protein: CASSSGRARSGSTIYF
CDR3 length: 12; D gene: TRBD1; J gene: TRBJ2-1; clone size: .; V gene: TRBV19; CDR3 DNA: TGTGCCAGTAGTCCGGACAGGGCCTTGGAGTTCTTC; CDR3 protein: CASSPDRALEFF
CDR3 length: 14; D gene: TRBD1; J gene: TRBJ2-7; clone size: .; V gene: TRBV10-3; CDR3 DNA: TGTGCCATCAGTGAAGGCCAGGGGGCGCGGGAGCAGTACTTC; CDR3 protein: CAISEGQGAREQYF
CDR3 length: 14; D gene: .; J gene: TRBJ1-5; clone size: few; V gene: TRBV7-2; CDR3 DNA: TGTGCCAGCAGCTCGGACTCCGGCAATCAGCCCCAGCATTTT; CDR3 protein: CASSSDSGNQPQHF
CDR3 length: 17; D gene: TRBD1; J gene: TRBJ2-5; clone size: few; V gene: TRBV5-1; CDR3 DNA: TGCGCCAGCAGCTTGGCGGGTGTTGGGACAGGCCAAGAGACCCAGTACTTC; CDR3 protein: CASSLAGVGTGQETQYF
CDR3 length: 11; D gene: .; J gene: TRBJ2-1; clone size: .; V gene: TRBV5-1; CDR3 DNA: TGCGCCAGCAGCTTGGGCCAGGAGCAGTTCTTC; CDR3 protein: CASSLGQEQFF
CDR3 length: 16; D gene: TRBD1; J gene: TRBJ1-1; clone size: once; V gene: TRBV5-1; CDR3 DNA: TGCGCCAGCAGCCAAATCCCCGGGACAGGGAACACTGAAGCTTTCTTT; CDR3 protein: CASSQIPGTGNTEAFF
CDR3 length: 14; D gene: TRBD1; J gene: TRBJ2-5; clone size: few; V gene: TRBV5-1; CDR3 DNA: TGCGCCAGCAGCTTGGGACAGGGAATGGAGACCCAGTACTTC; CDR3 protein: CASSLGQGMETQYF
CDR3 length: 15; D gene: .; J gene: TRBJ2-3; clone size: .; V gene: TRBV5-1; CDR3 DNA: TGCGCCAGCAGCTTGGCCGGGGGGACAGGAGATACGCAGTATTTT; CDR3 protein: CASSLAGGTGDTQYF
CDR3 length: 12; D gene: .; J gene: TRBJ1-1; clone size: .; V gene: TRBV5-1; CDR3 DNA: TGCGCCAGCGGAAGACAGAACACTGAAGCTTTCTTT; CDR3 protein: CASGRQNTEAFF
CDR3 length: 16; D gene: TRBD1; J gene: TRBJ1-2; clone size: .; V gene: TRBV4-1; CDR3 DNA: TGCGCCAGCAGCCAAGACCCGGCAGGGGGATCCGGTGGCTACACCTTC; CDR3 protein: CASSQDPAGGSGGYTF
CDR3 length: 15; D gene: .; J gene: TRBJ2-2; clone size: .; V gene: TRBV5-1; CDR3 DNA: TGCGCCAGCAGCTTGGAGGGACTGAGCACCGGGGAGCTGTTTTTT; CDR3 protein: CASSLEGLSTGELFF
CDR3 length: 13; D gene: .; J gene: TRBJ1-1; clone size: few; V gene: TRBV12-5; CDR3 DNA: TGTGCTAGTGCCCCCCGCGGAAACACTGAAGCTTTCTTT; CDR3 protein: CASAPRGNTEAFF
CDR3 length: 16; D gene: TRBD1; J gene: TRBJ1-1; clone size: .; V gene: TRBV7-6; CDR3 DNA: TGTGCCAGCAGCTTAGGACAGACAGGGCTGGGCACTGAAGCTTTCTTT; CDR3 protein: CASSLGQTGLGTEAFF
CDR3 length: 18; D gene: TRBD1; J gene: TRBJ2-3; clone size: .; V gene: TRBV5-1; CDR3 DNA: TGCGCCAGCAGCTTGACCCCCAACACAGGGGTGGGGACAGATACGCAGTATTTT; CDR3 protein: CASSLTPNTGVGTDTQYF
CDR3 length: 14; D gene: TRBD2; J gene: TRBJ2-7; clone size: .; V gene: TRBV18; CDR3 DNA: TGTGCCAGCTCACCGGGAGCGGGAGAGCGAGAGCAGTACTTC; CDR3 protein: CASSPGAGEREQYF
CDR3 length: 12; D gene: .; J gene: TRBJ2-5; clone size: .; V gene: TRBV15; CDR3 DNA: TGTGCCACCAGGCAGAACCAAGAGACCCAGTACTTC; CDR3 protein: CATRQNQETQYF
CDR3 length: 15; D gene: .; J gene: TRBJ2-5; clone size: once; V gene: TRBV11-2; CDR3 DNA: TGTGCCAGCAGCTTAGATGGAGGGGGGGCTGGGACCCAGTACTTC; CDR3 protein: CASSLDGGGAGTQYF
CDR3 length: 15; D gene: TRBD2; J gene: TRBJ2-1; clone size: .; V gene: TRBV18; CDR3 DNA: TGTGCCAGCTCATCCAAGCGGGACTCCTACAATGAGCAGTTCTTC; CDR3 protein: CASSSKRDSYNEQFF
CDR3 length: 14; D gene: TRBD2; J gene: TRBJ2-7; clone size: .; V gene: TRBV7-2; CDR3 DNA: TGTGCCAGCAGCCGGGGGAGGGACGGTTACGAGCAGTACTTC; CDR3 protein: CASSRGRDGYEQYF
CDR3 length: 13; D gene: TRBD1; J gene: TRBJ2-7; clone size: few; V gene: TRBV6-1; CDR3 DNA: TGTGCCAGCAGACCCGGGACAGCCTACGAGCAGTACTTC; CDR3 protein: CASRPGTAYEQYF
CDR3 length: 16; D gene: .; J gene: TRBJ1-5; clone size: few; V gene: TRBV18; CDR3 DNA: TGTGCCAGCTCACCGGGTTCGGTCGGGGGCAATCAGCCCCAGCATTTT; CDR3 protein: CASSPGSVGGNQPQHF
CDR3 length: 16; D gene: TRBD1; J gene: TRBJ2-7; clone size: .; V gene: TRBV7-2; CDR3 DNA: TGTGCCAGCAGCCTTAGATCACGGCAGGGGGTAGCTGAGCAGTACTTC; CDR3 protein: CASSLRSRQGVAEQYF
CDR3 length: 16; D gene: TRBD2; J gene: TRBJ2-1; clone size: .; V gene: TRBV4-2; CDR3 DNA: TGTGCCAGCAGCCAAAGAACTAGCGGTTCCTACAATGAGCAGTTCTTC; CDR3 protein: CASSQRTSGSYNEQFF
CDR3 length: 13; D gene: .; J gene: TRBJ2-1; clone size: few; V gene: TRBV27; CDR3 DNA: TGTGCCAGCAGACTCAGGGGAAGGGGAGATCAGTTCTTC; CDR3 protein: CASRLRGRGDQFF
CDR3 length: 16; D gene: .; J gene: TRBJ2-2; clone size: once; V gene: TRBV13; CDR3 DNA: TGTGCCAGCAGCTTACGGCGAGGTGCGAGCACCGGGGAGCTGTTTTTT; CDR3 protein: CASSLRRGASTGELFF
CDR3 length: 19; D gene: TRBD2; J gene: TRBJ2-1; clone size: .; V gene: TRBV11-3; CDR3 DNA: TGTGCCAGCAGCCAGAGGAGCGGGGGGGCATCAACAACCTACAATGAGCAGTTCTTC; CDR3 protein: CASSQRSGGASTTYNEQFF
CDR3 length: 14; D gene: TRBD1; J gene: TRBJ2-1; clone size: .; V gene: TRBV5-1; CDR3 DNA: TGCGCCAGCAGCACAGGGGTTAGATACAATGAGCAGTTCTTC; CDR3 protein: CASSTGVRYNEQFF
CDR3 length: 14; D gene: TRBD1; J gene: TRBJ1-1; clone size: .; V gene: TRBV10-1; CDR3 DNA: TGCGCCAGCAGTCCTCGACAGGGGAGAACTGAAGCTTTCTTT; CDR3 protein: CASSPRQGRTEAFF
CDR3 length: 15; D gene: TRBD1; J gene: TRBJ1-2; clone size: once; V gene: TRBV18; CDR3 DNA: TGTGCCAGCTCACTCGACAGGGGGCACGGCTATGGCTACACCTTC; CDR3 protein: CASSLDRGHGYGYTF